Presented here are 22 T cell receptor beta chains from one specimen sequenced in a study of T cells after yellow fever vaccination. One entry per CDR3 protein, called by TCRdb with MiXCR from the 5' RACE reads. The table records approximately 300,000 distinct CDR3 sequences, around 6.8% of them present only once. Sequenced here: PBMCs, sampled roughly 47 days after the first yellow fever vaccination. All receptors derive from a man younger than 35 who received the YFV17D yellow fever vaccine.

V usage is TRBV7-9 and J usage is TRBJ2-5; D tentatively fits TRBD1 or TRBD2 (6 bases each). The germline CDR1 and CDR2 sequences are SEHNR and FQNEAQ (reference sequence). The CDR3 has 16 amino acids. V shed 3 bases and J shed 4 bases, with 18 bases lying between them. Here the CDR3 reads CASSLIVGGAGETQYF. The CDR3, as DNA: TGTGCCAGCAGCTTGATTGTCGGGGGCGCTGGAGAGACCCAGTACTTC.

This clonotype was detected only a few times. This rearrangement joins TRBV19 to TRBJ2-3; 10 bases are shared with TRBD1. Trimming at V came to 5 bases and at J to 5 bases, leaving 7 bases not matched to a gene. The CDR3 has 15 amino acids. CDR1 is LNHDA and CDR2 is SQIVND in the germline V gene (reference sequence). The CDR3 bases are TGTGCCAGTAGTCCCTGGGACAGGGGAGAAGATACGCAGTATTTT. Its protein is CASSPWDRGEDTQYF. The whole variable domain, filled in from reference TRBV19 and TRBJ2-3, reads DGGITQSPKYLFRKEGQNVTLSCEQNLNHDAMYWYRQDPGQGLRLIYYSQIVNDFQKGDIAEGYSVSREKKESFPLTVTSAQKNPTAFYLCASSPWDRGEDTQYFGPGTRLTVL.

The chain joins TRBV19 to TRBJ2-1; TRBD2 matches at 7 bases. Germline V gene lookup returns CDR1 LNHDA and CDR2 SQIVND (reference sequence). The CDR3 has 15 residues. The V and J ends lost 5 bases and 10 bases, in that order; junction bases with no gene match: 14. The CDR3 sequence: CASSPDRGGRGEQFF. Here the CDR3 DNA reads TGTGCCAGTAGTCCCGATAGGGGAGGGCGAGGGGAGCAGTTCTTC.

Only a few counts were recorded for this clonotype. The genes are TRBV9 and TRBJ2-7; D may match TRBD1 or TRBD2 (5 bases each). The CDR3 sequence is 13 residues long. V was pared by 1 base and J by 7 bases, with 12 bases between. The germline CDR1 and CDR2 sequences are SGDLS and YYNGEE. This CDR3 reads CASSVRGVDEQYV. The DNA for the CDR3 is TGTGCCAGCAGCGTAAGAGGGGTGGATGAGCAGTACGTC.

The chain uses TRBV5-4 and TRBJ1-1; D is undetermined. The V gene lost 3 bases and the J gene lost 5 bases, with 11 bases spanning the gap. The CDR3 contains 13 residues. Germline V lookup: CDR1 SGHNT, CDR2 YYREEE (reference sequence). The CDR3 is CASSSHLETEAFF. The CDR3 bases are TGTGCCAGCAGCTCGCACTTGGAAACTGAAGCTTTCTTT.

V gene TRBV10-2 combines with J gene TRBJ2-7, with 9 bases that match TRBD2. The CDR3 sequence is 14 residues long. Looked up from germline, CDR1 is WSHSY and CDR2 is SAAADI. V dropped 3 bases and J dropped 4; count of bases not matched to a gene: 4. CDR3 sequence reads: CASSDQAGGYEQYF. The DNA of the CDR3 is TGCGCCAGCAGTGATCAAGCGGGGGGTTACGAGCAGTACTTC.

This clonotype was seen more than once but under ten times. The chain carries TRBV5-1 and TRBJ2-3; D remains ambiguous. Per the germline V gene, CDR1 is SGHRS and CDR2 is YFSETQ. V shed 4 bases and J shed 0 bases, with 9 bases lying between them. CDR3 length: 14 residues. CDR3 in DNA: TGCGCCAGCAGCCAGCCGGACAGCACAGATACGCAGTATTTT. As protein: CASSQPDSTDTQYF.

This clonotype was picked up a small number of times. The CDR3 sequence is CASSYPGQVYEQYF. CDR3 DNA: TGCGCCAGCAGCTATCCGGGACAGGTCTACGAGCAGTACTTC. The chain couples TRBV5-1 to TRBJ2-7; the match to TRBD1 covers 8 bases. The CDR3 spans 14 residues. Trimming at V came to 3 bases and at J to 3 bases, leaving 5 bases not matched to a gene. The germline CDR1 and CDR2 sequences are SGHRS and YFSETQ.

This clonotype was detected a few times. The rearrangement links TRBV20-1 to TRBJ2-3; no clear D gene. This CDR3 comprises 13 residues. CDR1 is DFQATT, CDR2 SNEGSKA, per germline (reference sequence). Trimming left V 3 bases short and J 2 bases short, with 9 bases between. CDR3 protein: CSARATNTDTQYF. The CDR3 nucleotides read TGCAGTGCTAGGGCTACGAACACAGATACGCAGTATTTT.

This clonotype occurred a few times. CDR3 DNA sequence: TGTGCCAGTAGAGACAGGGGAGATACGCAGTATTTT. Encoded protein: CASRDRGDTQYF. The chain couples TRBV2 to TRBJ2-3, with 8 bases identical to TRBD1. In germline, CDR1 is SNHLY, CDR2 FYNNEI. The V gene end was trimmed by 9 bases and the J gene end by 5 bases; junction bases not matched to a gene: 4. The CDR3 loop spans 12 amino acids.

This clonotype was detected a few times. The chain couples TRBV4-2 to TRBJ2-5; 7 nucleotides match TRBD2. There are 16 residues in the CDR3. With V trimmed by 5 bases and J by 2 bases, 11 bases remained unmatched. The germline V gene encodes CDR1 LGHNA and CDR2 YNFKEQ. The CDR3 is CASSSEAGTTQETQYF. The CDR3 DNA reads TGTGCCAGCAGCTCCGAAGCGGGGACCACTCAAGAGACCCAGTACTTC.

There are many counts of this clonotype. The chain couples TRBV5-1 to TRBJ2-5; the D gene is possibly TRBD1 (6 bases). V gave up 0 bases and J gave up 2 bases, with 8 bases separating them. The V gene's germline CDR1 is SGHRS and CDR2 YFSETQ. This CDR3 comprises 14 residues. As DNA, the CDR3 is TGCGCCAGCAGCTTGGGACAGGATCAAGAGACCCAGTACTTC. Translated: CASSLGQDQETQYF.

CDR3 loop: CASSPRGLAGDNEQFF. The CDR3 bases are TGTGCCAGCTCACCTAGGGGACTAGCGGGGGACAATGAGCAGTTCTTC. This rearrangement joins TRBV18 to TRBJ2-1; 14 nucleotides match TRBD2. Germline CDR1 KGHSH, CDR2 LQKENI. The length of the CDR3 is 16 residues. V lost 3 bases and J lost 5; bases outside the gene matches: 3.

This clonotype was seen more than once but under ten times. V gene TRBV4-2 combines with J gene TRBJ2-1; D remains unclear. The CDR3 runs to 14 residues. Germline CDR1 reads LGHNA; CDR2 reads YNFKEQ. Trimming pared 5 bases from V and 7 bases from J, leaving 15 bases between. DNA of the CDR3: TGTGCCAGCAGCTCCCTGGGCCAGGATAATGAGCAGTTCTTC. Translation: CASSSLGQDNEQFF.

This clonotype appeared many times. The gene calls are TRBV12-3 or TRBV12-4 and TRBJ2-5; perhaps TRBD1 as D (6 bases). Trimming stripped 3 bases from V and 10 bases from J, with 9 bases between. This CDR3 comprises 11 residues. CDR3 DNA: TGTGCCAGCAGTTTCACAGGGAACCAGTACTTC. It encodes CASSFTGNQYF.

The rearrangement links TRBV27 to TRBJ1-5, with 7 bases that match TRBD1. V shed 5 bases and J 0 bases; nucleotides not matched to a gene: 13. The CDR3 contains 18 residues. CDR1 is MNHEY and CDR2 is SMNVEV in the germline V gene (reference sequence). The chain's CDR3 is CASSPLVRGRNSNQPQHF. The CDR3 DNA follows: TGTGCCAGCAGTCCCTTGGTTAGGGGGCGAAATAGCAATCAGCCCCAGCATTTT.

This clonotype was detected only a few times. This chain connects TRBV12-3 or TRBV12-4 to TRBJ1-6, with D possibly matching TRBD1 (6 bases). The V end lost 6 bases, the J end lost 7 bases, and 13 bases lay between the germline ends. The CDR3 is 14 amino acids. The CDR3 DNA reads TGTGCCAGCAGGCCAGCCGGGGGCAATTCACCCCTCCACTTT. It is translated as CASRPAGGNSPLHF.

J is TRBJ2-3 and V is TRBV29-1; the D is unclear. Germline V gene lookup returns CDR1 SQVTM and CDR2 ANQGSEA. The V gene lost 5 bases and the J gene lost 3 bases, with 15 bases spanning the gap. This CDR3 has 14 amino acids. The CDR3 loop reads CSVQFTMGTDTQYF. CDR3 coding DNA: TGCAGCGTTCAATTCACAATGGGGACAGATACGCAGTATTTT.

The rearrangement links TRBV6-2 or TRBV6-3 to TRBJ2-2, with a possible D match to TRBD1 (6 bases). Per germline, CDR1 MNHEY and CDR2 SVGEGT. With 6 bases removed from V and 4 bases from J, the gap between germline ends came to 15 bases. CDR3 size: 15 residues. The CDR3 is CASSSQDRTTGELFF. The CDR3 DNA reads TGTGCCAGCAGCTCCCAGGACAGAACCACCGGGGAGCTGTTTTTT.

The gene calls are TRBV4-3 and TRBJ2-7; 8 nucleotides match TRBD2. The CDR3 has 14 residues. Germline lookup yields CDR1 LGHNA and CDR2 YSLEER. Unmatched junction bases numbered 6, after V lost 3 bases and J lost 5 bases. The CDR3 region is CASSQRLASDEQYF. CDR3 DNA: TGCGCCAGCAGCCAGAGACTAGCGAGCGACGAGCAGTACTTC.

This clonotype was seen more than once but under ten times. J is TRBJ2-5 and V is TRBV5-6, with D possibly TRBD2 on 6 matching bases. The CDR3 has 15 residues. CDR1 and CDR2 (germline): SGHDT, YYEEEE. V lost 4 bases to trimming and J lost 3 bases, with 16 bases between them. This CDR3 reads CASSHRLANKETQYF. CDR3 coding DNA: TGTGCCAGCAGCCACAGGCTAGCGAACAAAGAGACCCAGTACTTC.

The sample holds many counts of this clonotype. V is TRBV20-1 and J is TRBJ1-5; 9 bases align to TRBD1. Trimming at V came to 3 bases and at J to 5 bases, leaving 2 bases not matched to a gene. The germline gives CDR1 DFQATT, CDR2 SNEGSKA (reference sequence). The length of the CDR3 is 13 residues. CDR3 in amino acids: CSARRQGDQPQHF. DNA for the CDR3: TGCAGTGCTAGGCGACAGGGGGATCAGCCCCAGCATTTT.